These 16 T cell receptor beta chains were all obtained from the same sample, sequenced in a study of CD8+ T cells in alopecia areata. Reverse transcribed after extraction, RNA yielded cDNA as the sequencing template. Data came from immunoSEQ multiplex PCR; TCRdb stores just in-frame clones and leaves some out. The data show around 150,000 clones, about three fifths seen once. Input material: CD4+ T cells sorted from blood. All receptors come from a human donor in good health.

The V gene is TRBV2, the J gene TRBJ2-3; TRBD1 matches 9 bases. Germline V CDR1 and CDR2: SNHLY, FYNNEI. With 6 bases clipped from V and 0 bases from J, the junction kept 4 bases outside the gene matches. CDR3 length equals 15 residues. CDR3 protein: CASRVQGASTDTQYF. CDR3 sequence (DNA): TGTGCCAGCAGGGTACAGGGGGCTAGCACAGATACGCAGTATTTT.

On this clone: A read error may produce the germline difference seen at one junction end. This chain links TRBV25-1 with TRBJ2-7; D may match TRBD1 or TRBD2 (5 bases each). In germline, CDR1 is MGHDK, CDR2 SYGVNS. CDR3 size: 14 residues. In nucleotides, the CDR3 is TGTGCCAGCAGCCCCGGGACGCAATTTTACGGGCAGTACTTC. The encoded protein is CASSPGTQFYGQYF.

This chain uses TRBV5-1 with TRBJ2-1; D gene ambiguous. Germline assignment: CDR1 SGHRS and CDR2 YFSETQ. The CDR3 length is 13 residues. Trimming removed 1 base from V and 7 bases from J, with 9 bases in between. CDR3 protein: CASSLYAGNEQFF. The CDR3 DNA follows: TGCGCCAGCAGCTTGTATGCTGGGAATGAGCAGTTCTTC.

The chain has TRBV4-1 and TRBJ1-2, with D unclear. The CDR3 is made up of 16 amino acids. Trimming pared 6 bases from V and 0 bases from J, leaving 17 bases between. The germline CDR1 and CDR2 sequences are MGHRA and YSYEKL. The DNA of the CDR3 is TGCGCCAGCAGGCGAGCCCCCGGACCGACTAACTATGGCTACACCTTC. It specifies CASRRAPGPTNYGYTF.

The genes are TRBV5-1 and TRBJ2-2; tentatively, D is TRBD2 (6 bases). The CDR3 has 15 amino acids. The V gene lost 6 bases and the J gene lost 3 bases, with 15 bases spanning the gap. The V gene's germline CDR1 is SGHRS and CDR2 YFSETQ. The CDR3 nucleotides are TGCGCCAGCAAGCGGGCTTTTGGCGACACCGGGGAGCTGTTTTTT. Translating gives CASKRAFGDTGELFF.

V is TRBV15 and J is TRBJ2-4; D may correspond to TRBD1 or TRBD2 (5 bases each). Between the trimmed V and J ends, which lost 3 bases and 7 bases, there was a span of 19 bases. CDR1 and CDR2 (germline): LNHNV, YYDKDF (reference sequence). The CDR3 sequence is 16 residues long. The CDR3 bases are TGTGCCACCAGCAGGGATACCCGGGACCTCACCAACATTCAGTACTTC. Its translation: CATSRDTRDLTNIQYF.

The CDR3: CASSWGAGGYTF. DNA for the CDR3: TGTGCCAGCAGCTGGGGGGCGGGAGGCTACACCTTC. The rearrangement uses TRBV7-2 and TRBJ1-2; tentatively, D is TRBD1 (6 bases). CDR1 is SGHTA, CDR2 FQGNSA, per germline. V lost 4 bases, J lost 8 bases, and 11 bases lay in between. The CDR3 contains 12 residues.

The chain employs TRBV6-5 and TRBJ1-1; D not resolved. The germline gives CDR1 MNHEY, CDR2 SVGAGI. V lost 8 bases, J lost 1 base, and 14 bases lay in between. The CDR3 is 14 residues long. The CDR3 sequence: CASRGRLGNTEAFF. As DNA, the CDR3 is TGTGCCAGCCGAGGGCGACTGGGGAACACTGAAGCTTTCTTT.

In nucleotides, the CDR3 is TGTGCCAGCTCACCGACAGAAGAGACCCAGTACTTC. Protein product: CASSPTEETQYF. The J gene is TRBJ2-5, the V gene TRBV18; possibly TRBD1 for D (5 bases). Between the trimmed V and J ends, which lost 3 bases and 3 bases, there was a span of 5 bases. The CDR3 contains 12 residues. Germline CDR1 is KGHSH and CDR2 is LQKENI. The variable domain in full, with the rest retrieved from reference TRBV18 and TRBJ2-5, is NAGVMQNPRHLVRRRGQEARLRCSPMKGHSHVYWYRQLPEEGLKFMVYLQKENIIDESGMPKERFSAEFPKEGPSILRIQQVVRGDSAAYFCASSPTEETQYFGPGTRLLVL.

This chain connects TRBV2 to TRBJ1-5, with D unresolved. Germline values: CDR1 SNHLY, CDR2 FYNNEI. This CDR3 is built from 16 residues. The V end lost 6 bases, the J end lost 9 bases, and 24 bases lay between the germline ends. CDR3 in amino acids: CASSANGVQATGPQHF. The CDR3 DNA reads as TGTGCCAGCAGCGCAAATGGGGTCCAGGCGACGGGGCCCCAGCATTTT.

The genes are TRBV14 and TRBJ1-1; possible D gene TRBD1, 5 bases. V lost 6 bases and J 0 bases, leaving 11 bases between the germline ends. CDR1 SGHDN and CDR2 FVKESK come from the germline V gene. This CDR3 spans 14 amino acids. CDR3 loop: CASRRPGLNTEAFF. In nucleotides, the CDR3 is TGTGCCAGCAGAAGGCCAGGGTTGAACACTGAAGCTTTCTTT.

The CDR3: CASSTPLGGLSNIQYF. As DNA, the CDR3 is TGTGCCAGCAGTACCCCTCTAGGGGGACTATCAAACATTCAGTACTTC. The V gene is TRBV6-6, the J gene TRBJ2-4; TRBD2 is a possible D gene (7 bases). The germline CDR1 and CDR2 sequences are MNHNY and SVGAGI (reference sequence). The CDR3 spans 16 residues. Trimming removed 5 bases at V and 6 bases at J, with 20 bases between.

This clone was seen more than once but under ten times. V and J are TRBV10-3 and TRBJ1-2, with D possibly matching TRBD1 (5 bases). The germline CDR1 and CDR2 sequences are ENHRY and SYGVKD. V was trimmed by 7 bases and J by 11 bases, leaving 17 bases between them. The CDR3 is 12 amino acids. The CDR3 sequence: CAIMKGRDRYTF. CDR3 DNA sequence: TGTGCCATCATGAAGGGCAGGGACCGGTACACCTTC.

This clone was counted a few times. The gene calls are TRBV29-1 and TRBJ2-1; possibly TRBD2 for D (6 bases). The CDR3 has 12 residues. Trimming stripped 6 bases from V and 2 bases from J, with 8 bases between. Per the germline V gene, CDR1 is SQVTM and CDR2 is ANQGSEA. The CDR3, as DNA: TGCAGCGTAGGGAGGCCCTACAATGAGCAGTTCTTC. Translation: CSVGRPYNEQFF.

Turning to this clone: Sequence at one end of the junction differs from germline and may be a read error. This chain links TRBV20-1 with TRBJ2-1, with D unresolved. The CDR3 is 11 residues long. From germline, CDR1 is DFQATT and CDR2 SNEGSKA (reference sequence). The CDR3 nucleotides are TGTGGCGGATTCTCCTACAATGAGCAGTTCTTC. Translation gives CGGFSYNEQFF.

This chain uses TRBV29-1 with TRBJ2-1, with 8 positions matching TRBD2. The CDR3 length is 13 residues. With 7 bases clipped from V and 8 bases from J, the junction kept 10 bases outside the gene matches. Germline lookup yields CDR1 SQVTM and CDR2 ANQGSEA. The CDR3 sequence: CSGREGLGDEQFF. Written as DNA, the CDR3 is TGCAGCGGCCGGGAGGGCCTAGGGGATGAGCAGTTCTTC.